This T cell receptor (beta chain) emerged from a study of shared clonotypes between healthy human individuals. Genomic DNA of each subset was evenly split across several immunoSEQ plates. Original analysis: From ImmunoSEQ came sequences covering only the junction and carrying no quality scores, so filtering differed. Here immunoSEQ multiplex PCR was the method, and the copy in TCRdb shows in-frame clones only, minus some. Clone size and the V and J calls come from that table; the DNA yielded D and trimming. The table has roughly 530,000 clones, 90% to 97% seen once; the top ten hold about 0.064%. CDR1 SGHNT and CDR2 YYREEE come from the germline V gene (reference sequence). This CDR3 region has 13 residues. V dropped 2 bases and J dropped 6 bases, with 12 bases sitting between them. Study-level points and caveats: Clonotypes shared by all four donors outscored non-shared clonotypes in generation probability. Exclusively blood specimens were collected; tissue repertoires likely differ.

Details on this clone: Its antigen is as yet unknown.

The rearrangement links TRBV5-4 to TRBJ2-7; D gene uncertain. This TCR was sampled from a woman aged 30 to 39 in good health. The material sequenced was naive CD4+ T cells sorted from blood. The sample's subset: CD45RA+ positively selected. This CDR3 reads CASSFMSDGEQYF. In DNA, the CDR3 is TGTGCCAGCAGCTTTATGTCGGACGGCGAGCAGTACTTC.